Below, 2 T cell receptor beta chains from the same sample are listed, as sequenced in a study of shared clonotypes between healthy human individuals. Repertoires were generated with immunoSEQ multiplex PCR, while TCRdb's copy carries only in-frame clones and drops some. The sample includes roughly 2 million clones, almost 96% of them seen just once. Sequencing was carried out using naive CD4+ T cells sorted from blood. Indicated subset: CD45RA+ positively selected. Receptors were obtained from a man between 18 and 35 years old in good health.

The chain uses TRBV29-1 and TRBJ1-1; D might be TRBD1 (6 bases). V was cut by 6 bases and J by 5 bases, with 13 bases left in between. The CDR3 runs 12 residues. Germline V lookup: CDR1 SQVTM, CDR2 ANQGSEA. The CDR3 sequence: CSVGTGTTEAFF. The DNA for the CDR3 is TGCAGCGTAGGAACAGGGACGACTGAAGCTTTCTTT.

V usage is TRBV15 and J usage is TRBJ2-1; D is perhaps TRBD2 (6 bases). Per the germline V gene, CDR1 is LNHNV and CDR2 is YYDKDF (reference sequence). The CDR3 has 13 amino acids. V gave up 9 bases and J gave up 0 bases, with 9 bases separating them. This CDR3 is CATRESSYNEQFF. The DNA for the CDR3 is TGTGCCACTCGGGAGAGCTCCTACAATGAGCAGTTCTTC.